Listed here are 20 T cell receptor beta chains from one sample, sequenced in a study of blood T cell repertoires in COVID-19. Libraries were prepared by immunoSEQ multiplex PCR; TCRdb keeps only in-frame clonotypes and omits some of them. The table shows about 440,000 clones, with approximately 88% occurring only once. The specimen was peripheral blood. These receptors all stem from a woman between 45 and 60 years old with COVID-19, enrolled during active disease.

CDR3 sequence reads: CASSPGQGSQPQHF. The CDR3 region has the DNA TGTGCCAGCAGCCCCGGACAGGGAAGCCAGCCCCAGCATTTT. The chain combines TRBV5-5 with TRBJ1-5; 8 positions agree with TRBD1. V dropped 4 bases and J dropped 7; count of bases not matched to a gene: 7. The CDR3 covers 14 residues. Germline values: CDR1 SGHKS, CDR2 YYEKEE (reference sequence).

This chain joins TRBV2 and TRBJ2-3; 7 bases agree with TRBD1. Germline lookup yields CDR1 SNHLY and CDR2 FYNNEI. V dropped 6 bases and J dropped 4; count of bases not matched to a gene: 7. CDR3 length: 14 residues. The CDR3, as DNA: TGTGCCAGCAGCGCAAGACAGGGCCCAGATACGCAGTATTTT. Translated: CASSARQGPDTQYF.

A remark on this clone: The conserved phenylalanine or tryptophan normally closing the CDR3 is absent here, so this likely arose from a read error. The DNA is left out, because the CDR3 cannot be placed on it with certainty; the CDR3 is given as TCRdb lists it. The rearrangement links TRBV15 to TRBJ2-3; the table's D call TRBD1 went unverified against the DNA. Termini included, the CDR3 measures 13 amino acids. CDR1 is LNHNV and CDR2 is YYDKDF in the germline V gene (reference sequence). CDR3 amino acids: CATSRDVGTGGTL.

The chain has TRBV30 and TRBJ1-3; D unresolved. Trimming removed 5 bases at V and 0 bases at J, with 5 bases between. The germline V gene encodes CDR1 GTSNPN and CDR2 SVGIG (reference sequence). The CDR3 runs 12 residues. The CDR3 here is CAWCNSGNTIYF. The CDR3 region has the DNA TGTGCCTGGTGTAACTCTGGAAACACCATATATTTT. The complete variable domain, with remaining parts taken from reference TRBV30 and TRBJ1-3, reads SQTIHQWPATLVQPVGSPLSLECTVEGTSNPNLYWYRQAAGRGLQLLFYSVGIGQISSEVPQNLSASRPQDRQFILSSKKLLLSDSGFYLCAWCNSGNTIYFGEGSWLTVV.

This clone was seen a single time. The chain joins TRBV7-7 to TRBJ2-2, with 14 bases matching TRBD2. Germline V gives CDR1 SSHAT, CDR2 FNYEAQ (reference sequence). The CDR3 spans 16 residues. The J segment lost 6 bases and the V segment lost 5 bases, leaving 5 bases of the junction unmatched. CDR3 loop: CASSPGLAGGAGELFF. DNA of the CDR3: TGTGCCAGCAGCCCTGGACTAGCGGGGGGAGCCGGGGAGCTGTTTTTT.

This sequence joins TRBV5-5 and TRBJ2-7, with a tentative D call TRBD1 (6 bases). Trimming took off 3 bases at V and 4 bases at J, with 17 bases between the two ends. The CDR3 has 15 amino acids. Germline CDR1 SGHKS, CDR2 YYEKEE (reference sequence). CDR3 sequence (DNA): TGTGCCAGCAGCTATTCCCGGGACAAGTGGTACGAGCAGTACTTC. Translating gives CASSYSRDKWYEQYF.

This clone was detected only once. V and J are TRBV12-3 or TRBV12-4 and TRBJ1-2, with 7 bases fitting TRBD1. The CDR3 is 13 amino acids. Unmatched junction bases numbered 5, after V lost 4 bases and J lost 6 bases. CDR3 protein: CASSSTTGNGYTF. CDR3 nucleotide sequence: TGTGCCAGCAGTTCAACGACAGGGAATGGCTACACCTTC.

This sequence joins TRBV20-1 and TRBJ2-7, with D unclear. V lost 5 bases and J 2 bases, leaving 7 bases between the germline ends. The V gene's germline CDR1 is DFQATT and CDR2 SNEGSKA (reference sequence). There are 11 residues in the CDR3. In DNA form, the CDR3 reads TGCAGTGCTCCTGTTACCTACGAGCAGTACTTC. It specifies CSAPVTYEQYF.

The V call is TRBV7-9, the J call TRBJ1-3; weak D call: TRBD1 (5 bases). The germline V gene encodes CDR1 SEHNR and CDR2 FQNEAQ (reference sequence). The CDR3 spans 17 residues. V lost 0 bases to trimming and J lost 2 bases, with 14 bases between them. The CDR3 bases are TGTGCCAGCAGCTTAGCGCGGGGCAGGATCGCTGGAAACACCATATATTTT. Amino acids: CASSLARGRIAGNTIYF. The entire variable domain, with the rest obtained from reference TRBV7-9 and TRBJ1-3, is as follows: DTGVSQNPRHKITKRGQNVTFRCDPISEHNRLYWYRQTLGQGPEFLTYFQNEAQLEKSRLLSDRFSAERPKGSFSTLEIQRTEQGDSAMYLCASSLARGRIAGNTIYFGEGSWLTVV.

There are a few counts of this clone. This sample also contains other DNA sequences that code for the same CDR3. The chain combines TRBV19 with TRBJ1-5; tentatively, D is TRBD1 (5 bases). CDR1 and CDR2 (germline): LNHDA, SQIVND (reference sequence). The length of the CDR3 is 12 residues. Trimming left V 3 bases short and J 6 bases short, with 6 bases between. Here the CDR3 reads CASSIQGQPQHF. The CDR3, as DNA: TGTGCCAGTAGTATCCAGGGTCAGCCCCAGCATTTT.

This chain links TRBV15 with TRBJ1-5; 9 bases are shared with TRBD1. Germline values: CDR1 LNHNV, CDR2 YYDKDF (reference sequence). With 4 bases clipped from V and 3 bases from J, the junction kept 4 bases outside the gene matches. The CDR3 runs to 15 residues. The CDR3 coding sequence is TGTGCCACCAGCAAAACAGGGGGCCTCAATCAGCCCCAGCATTTT. This encodes CATSKTGGLNQPQHF.

The gene calls are TRBV7-8 and TRBJ2-5, with 9 bases matching TRBD1. The CDR3 contains 17 residues. Germline V gene lookup returns CDR1 SGHVS and CDR2 FQNEAQ. V lost 0 bases to trimming and J lost 5 bases; unmatched junction nucleotides: 10. CDR3 sequence (DNA): TGTGCCAGCAGCTTAGCCGAAGCCGGGACAGGGTGGGAGACCCAGTACTTC. Protein: CASSLAEAGTGWETQYF. Full variable domain (rest looked up from reference TRBV7-8 and TRBJ2-5): GAGVSQSPRYKVAKRGQDVALRCDPISGHVSLFWYQQALGQGPEFLTYFQNEAQLDKSGLPSDRFFAERPEGSVSTLKIQRTQQEDSAVYLCASSLAEAGTGWETQYFGPGTRLLVL.

The J gene is TRBJ2-7, the V gene TRBV6-5; weak D call: TRBD1 (6 bases). The V end was cut by 2 bases, the J end by 2 bases, with 10 bases between. CDR1 MNHEY and CDR2 SVGAGI come from the germline V gene. The CDR3 spans 14 residues. This CDR3 is CASSYLAGAYEQYF. Here the CDR3 DNA reads TGTGCCAGCAGTTACCTGGCAGGGGCCTACGAGCAGTACTTC.

This chain connects TRBV3-1 (or the pseudogene TRBV3-2) to TRBJ1-4; 9 positions match TRBD1. CDR1 LGHDT and CDR2 YNNKEL come from the germline V gene (reference sequence). V shed 4 bases, J shed 0 bases, and the junction held 6 bases outside the gene matches. The CDR3 runs 17 residues. The CDR3 DNA follows: TGTGCCAGCAGCCTCCCGGGACAGGGTTCAACTAATGAAAAACTGTTTTTT. The encoded protein is CASSLPGQGSTNEKLFF.

CDR3 amino acids: CASSQVSGGGFSPLHF. For the CDR3, the DNA is TGTGCCAGCAGCCAAGTATCGGGGGGGGGATTTTCACCCCTCCACTTT. The rearrangement joins TRBV4-2 to TRBJ1-6, with D possibly TRBD1 on 5 matching bases. The CDR3 runs 16 residues. Trimming cost V 1 base and J 9 bases, with 16 bases left between them. Germline loops: CDR1 LGHNA, CDR2 YNFKEQ.

The rearrangement links TRBV5-5 to TRBJ1-2; the match to TRBD1 covers 9 bases. CDR3 length equals 15 residues. The germline V gene encodes CDR1 SGHKS and CDR2 YYEKEE (reference sequence). V lost 4 bases and J lost 9; bases outside the gene matches: 13. The chain's CDR3 is CASSPFLPGQGRYTF. Written as DNA, the CDR3 is TGTGCCAGCAGCCCCTTTTTGCCGGGACAGGGACGCTACACCTTC.

The chain uses TRBV25-1 and TRBJ1-2; D gene uncertain. The CDR3 is 15 residues long. Trimming removed 1 base from V and 2 bases from J, with 11 bases in between. CDR1 is MGHDK, CDR2 SYGVNS, per germline. The CDR3 coding sequence is TGTGCCAGCAGTGAATGGGGAGGGTCCAACTATGGCTACACCTTC. Translated: CASSEWGGSNYGYTF.

The chain is built from TRBV19 and TRBJ1-5; D remains unclear. The germline CDR1 and CDR2 sequences are LNHDA and SQIVND (reference sequence). The CDR3 spans 18 residues. Trimming stripped 1 base from V and 3 bases from J, with 19 bases between. CDR3 sequence reads: CASSIGRPGGRDNQPQHF. CDR3 bases: TGTGCCAGTAGTATAGGAAGGCCGGGAGGGAGGGACAATCAGCCCCAGCATTTT.

The gene calls are TRBV6-5 and TRBJ2-1, with D possibly being TRBD1 (5 bases). V gave up 7 bases and J gave up 4 bases, with 14 bases separating them. CDR1 MNHEY and CDR2 SVGAGI come from the germline V gene. The CDR3 totals 14 residues. The chain's CDR3 is CASITDSSYNEQFF. CDR3 nucleotides: TGTGCCAGCATTACCGACAGTTCTTACAATGAGCAGTTCTTC.

The J gene is TRBJ2-7, the V gene TRBV3-1 (or the pseudogene TRBV3-2); D not certain. The CDR3 runs 15 residues. Germline values: CDR1 LGHDT, CDR2 YNNKEL (reference sequence). The V gene lost 4 bases and the J gene lost 0 bases, with 13 bases spanning the gap. CDR3 sequence: CASSLGTTGSYEQYF. In DNA, the CDR3 is TGTGCCAGCAGCCTCGGCACTACCGGCTCCTACGAGCAGTACTTC.